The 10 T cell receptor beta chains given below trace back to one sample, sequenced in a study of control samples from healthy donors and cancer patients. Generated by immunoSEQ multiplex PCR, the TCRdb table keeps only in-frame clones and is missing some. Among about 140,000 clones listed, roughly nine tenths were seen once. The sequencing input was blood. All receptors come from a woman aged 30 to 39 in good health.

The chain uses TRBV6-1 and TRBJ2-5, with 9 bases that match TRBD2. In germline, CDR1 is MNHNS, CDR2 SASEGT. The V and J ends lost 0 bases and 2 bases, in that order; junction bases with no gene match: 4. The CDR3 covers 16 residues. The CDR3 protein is CASSEADAGGQETQYF. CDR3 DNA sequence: TGTGCCAGCAGTGAAGCGGATGCGGGGGGGCAAGAGACCCAGTACTTC.

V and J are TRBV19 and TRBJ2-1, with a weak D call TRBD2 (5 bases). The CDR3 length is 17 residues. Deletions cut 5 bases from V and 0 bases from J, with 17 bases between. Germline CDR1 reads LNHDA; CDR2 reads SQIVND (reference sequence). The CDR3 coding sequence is TGTGCCAGTAGTTTCATCTACCGAAGCGGCTCCTACAATGAGCAGTTCTTC. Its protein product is CASSFIYRSGSYNEQFF. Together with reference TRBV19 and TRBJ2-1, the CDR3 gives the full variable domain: DGGITQSPKYLFRKEGQNVTLSCEQNLNHDAMYWYRQDPGQGLRLIYYSQIVNDFQKGDIAEGYSVSREKKESFPLTVTSAQKNPTAFYLCASSFIYRSGSYNEQFFGPGTRLTVL.

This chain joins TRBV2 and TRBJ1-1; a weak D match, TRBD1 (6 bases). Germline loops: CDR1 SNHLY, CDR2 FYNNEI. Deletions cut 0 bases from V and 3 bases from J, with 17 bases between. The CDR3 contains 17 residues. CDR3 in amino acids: CASSEALFGDMDTEAFF. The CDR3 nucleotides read TGTGCCAGCAGTGAAGCGCTTTTCGGGGACATGGACACTGAAGCTTTCTTT.

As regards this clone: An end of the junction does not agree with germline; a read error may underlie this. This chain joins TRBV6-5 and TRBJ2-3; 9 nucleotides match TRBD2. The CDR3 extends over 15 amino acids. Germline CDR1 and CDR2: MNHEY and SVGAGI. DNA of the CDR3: TGTGCCAGCAGTTACTCGGGGACTAGCAGAGATACGCAGTATTTT. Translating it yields CASSYSGTSRDTQYF.

The CDR3 DNA is TGCAGCGTCCGGGACAGGGGTAATTCACCCCTCCACTTT. This gives the protein CSVRDRGNSPLHF. The chain recombines TRBV29-1 with TRBJ1-6, with TRBD1 matching 10 bases. Germline CDR1 reads SQVTM; CDR2 reads ANQGSEA. V shed 6 bases, J shed 6 bases, and the junction held 2 bases outside the gene matches. The CDR3 has 13 amino acids. Combining the CDR3 with reference TRBV29-1 and TRBJ1-6 gives the whole variable domain SAVISQKPSRDICQRGTSLTIQCQVDSQVTMMFWYRQQPGQSLTLIATANQGSEATYESGFVIDKFPISRPNLTFSTLTVSNMSPEDSSIYLCSVRDRGNSPLHFGNGTRLTVT.

The CDR3 region is CASSTRLAGGGEQYF. CDR3 DNA sequence: TGTGCCAGCAGCACCAGACTAGCGGGAGGGGGCGAGCAGTACTTC. This rearrangement joins TRBV5-4 to TRBJ2-7; 14 bases agree with TRBD2. CDR1 is SGHNT and CDR2 is YYREEE in the germline V gene (reference sequence). V lost 4 bases and J lost 6; bases outside the gene matches: 6. The CDR3 contains 15 residues.

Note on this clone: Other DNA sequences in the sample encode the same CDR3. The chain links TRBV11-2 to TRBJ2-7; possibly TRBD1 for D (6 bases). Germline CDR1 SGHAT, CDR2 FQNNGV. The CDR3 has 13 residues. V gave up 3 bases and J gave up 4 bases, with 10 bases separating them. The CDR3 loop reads CASSFGQNYEQYF. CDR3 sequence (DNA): TGTGCCAGCAGCTTCGGACAGAATTACGAGCAGTACTTC.

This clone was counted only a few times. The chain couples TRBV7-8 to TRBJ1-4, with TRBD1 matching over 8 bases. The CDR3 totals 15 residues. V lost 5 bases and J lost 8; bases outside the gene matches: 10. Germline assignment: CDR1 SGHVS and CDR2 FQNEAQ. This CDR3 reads CASSPTGTGGEKLFF. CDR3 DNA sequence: TGTGCCAGCAGCCCCACCGGGACAGGTGGGGAAAAACTGTTTTTT.

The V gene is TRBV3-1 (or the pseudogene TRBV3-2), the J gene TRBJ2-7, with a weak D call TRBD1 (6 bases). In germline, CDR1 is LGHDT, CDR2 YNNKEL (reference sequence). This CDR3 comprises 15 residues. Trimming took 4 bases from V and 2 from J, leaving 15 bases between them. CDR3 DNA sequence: TGTGCCAGCAGCCCCCGACAGGATAATACCTACGAGCAGTACTTC. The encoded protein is CASSPRQDNTYEQYF.

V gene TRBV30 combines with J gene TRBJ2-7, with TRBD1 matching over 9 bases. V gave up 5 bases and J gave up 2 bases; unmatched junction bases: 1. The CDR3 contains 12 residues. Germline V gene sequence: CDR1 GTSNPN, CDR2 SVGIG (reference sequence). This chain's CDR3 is CAWGTGTYEQYF. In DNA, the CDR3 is TGTGCCTGGGGGACAGGGACCTACGAGCAGTACTTC.